A single T cell receptor (beta chain) is shown here with its context. Its antigen is not identified. These data belong to a study of cytomegalovirus exposure and HLA in healthy donors. The study's findings and limits: Other equally common chains were less clonally expanded than HLA-associated TCR beta chains, a later analysis showed.

It was with 60 Vbeta and 13 Jbeta primers that the PCR ran. Generated by immunoSEQ multiplex PCR, the TCRdb table keeps only in-frame clones and is missing some. The sample comprises about 120,000 clones, 60% to 80% of which are singletons, and around 4% rests with the top ten. Input material: PBMCs. The receptor was isolated from a young man in good health and CMV-seronegative.

The chain's CDR3 is CSASGRSYEQYF. CDR3 coding DNA: TGCAGTGCGAGCGGACGGAGCTACGAGCAGTACTTC. The J gene is TRBJ2-7, the V gene TRBV29-1; D possibly corresponds to TRBD2 (5 bases). From germline, CDR1 is SQVTM and CDR2 ANQGSEA. The CDR3 is made up of 12 amino acids.